This T cell receptor (beta chain) was captured in a study of cytomegalovirus exposure and HLA in healthy donors. Background on the study: Prior work identified around 110 million unique TCR beta sequences in roughly 190 million T cells.

A multiplex PCR was run with 60 Vbeta primers and 13 Jbeta primers. The assay was immunoSEQ multiplex PCR, and TCRdb's table has in-frame clones only and misses some. The table has over 150,000 clones, about 71% seen once. Study-wide results and limits: Immune exposure information available was restricted to CMV serostatus.

Each donor was healthy, and each was a bone marrow donor. The CDR3 sequence is 17 residues long. The V segment lost 7 bases and the J segment 4 bases; nucleotides outside the gene matches: 18. Germline assignment: CDR1 ENHRY and CDR2 SYGVKD. With respect to this clone: Its matching antigen is unknown.

The specimen sequenced was PBMCs. The rearrangement uses TRBV10-3 and TRBJ1-2; 7 bases map to TRBD1. This TCR derives from a man between 45 and 60 years old in good health and CMV-seronegative. In nucleotides, the CDR3 is TGTGCCATCAATGCCGGGACAGAAGCCTTCGCCAGCTATGGCTACACCTTC. This sequence encodes CAINAGTEAFASYGYTF.